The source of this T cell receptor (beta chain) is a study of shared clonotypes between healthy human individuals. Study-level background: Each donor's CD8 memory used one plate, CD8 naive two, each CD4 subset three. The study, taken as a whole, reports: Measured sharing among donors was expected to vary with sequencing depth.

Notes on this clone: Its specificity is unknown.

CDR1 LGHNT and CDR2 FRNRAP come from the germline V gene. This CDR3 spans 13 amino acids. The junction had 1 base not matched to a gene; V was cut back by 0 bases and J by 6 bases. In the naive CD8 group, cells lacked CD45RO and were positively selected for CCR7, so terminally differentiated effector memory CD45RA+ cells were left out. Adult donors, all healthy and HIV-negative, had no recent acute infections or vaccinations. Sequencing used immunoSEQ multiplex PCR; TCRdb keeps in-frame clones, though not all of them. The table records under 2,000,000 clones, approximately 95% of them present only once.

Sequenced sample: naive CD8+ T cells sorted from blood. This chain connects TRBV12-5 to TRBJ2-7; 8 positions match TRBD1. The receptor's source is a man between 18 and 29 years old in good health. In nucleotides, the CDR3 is TGTGCTAGTGGTTTGGTACAGGGGGGCGAGCAGTACTTC. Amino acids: CASGLVQGGEQYF.